The following is a T cell receptor beta chain sequence with its context. The CDR3 has 14 amino acids. Deletions cut 4 bases from V and 0 bases from J, with 9 bases between. CDR1 and CDR2 from the germline V gene are SGHTS and YDEGEE. The sample comes from a study of blood T cell repertoires in COVID-19. Data came from immunoSEQ multiplex PCR; TCRdb stores just in-frame clones and leaves some out. The sample includes about 61,000 clones, more than 70% seen only once; the top ten take about 20%. This sequence originates from a woman aged 50 to 60 with active or convalescent COVID-19. V usage is TRBV5-8 and J usage is TRBJ2-3; D gene ambiguous. Sequences were obtained from peripheral blood. The CDR3 spells CASSTYASTDTQYF. DNA for the CDR3: TGTGCCAGCAGCACTTATGCTAGCACAGATACGCAGTATTTT.